This is a list of T cell receptor beta chains from one sample in a study of T cell responses to AZD1222 COVID-19 vaccine. Clones were read by immunoSEQ multiplex PCR, and TCRdb kept only the in-frame ones, dropping some. The repertoire consists of 150,000 to 200,000 clones, with approximately 90% occurring once and the leading ten covering 1% to 1.5%. Source: peripheral blood, taken 28 days after the second AZD1222 dose. The receptors were sampled from an adult who received the AZD1222 COVID-19 vaccine. The CDR3 runs from the conserved cysteine through the conserved F or W. The order of the fields is D gene, J gene, V gene, clone size, CDR3 DNA, CDR3 protein. The D gene is left open where the match is weak. Where a row states a size, it is once, few, many or the class of an expanded clone; other rows omit it.

- | TRBJ2-5 | TRBV7-9 | - | TGTGCCAGCAGCTTAGGGAGCCTCCTTGGAGAGACCCAGTACTTC | CASSLGSLLGETQYF
TRBD1 | TRBJ1-4 | TRBV5-5 | - | TGTGCCAGCAGCTTGGGACAGGGGGCGAGCTATGAAAAACTGTTTTTT | CASSLGQGASYEKLFF
TRBD1 | TRBJ1-4 | TRBV28 | - | TGTGCCAGCAGTCTCAGGGACAGACTTAATGAAAAACTGTTTTTT | CASSLRDRLNEKLFF
- | TRBJ1-1 | TRBV5-6 | - | TGTGCCAGCAGCCCCCCTGGGGTGAACACTGAAGCTTTCTTT | CASSPPGVNTEAFF
- | TRBJ2-1 | TRBV29-1 | - | TGCAGCGGGGGCTGGAGCTCCTACAATGAGCAGTTCTTC | CSGGWSSYNEQFF
- | TRBJ1-2 | TRBV30 | - | TGTGCCTGGAGCAGAGATGGCCCGAGTTTCTATGGCTACACCTTC | CAWSRDGPSFYGYTF
TRBD1 | TRBJ1-4 | TRBV7-8 | - | TGTGCCAGCAGACCTGACAGGGGCGGGAATGAAAAACTGTTTTTT | CASRPDRGGNEKLFF
- | TRBJ2-1 | TRBV3-1/TRBV3-2 | - | TGTGCCAGCAGCCAAACGCAGGGAGAGTTGTTCTTC | CASSQTQGELFF
TRBD1 | TRBJ1-5 | TRBV19 | - | TGTGCCAGTAGGTGGACAGGGGGCGGAGGGGGCAATCAGCCCCAGCATTTT | CASRWTGGGGGNQPQHF
- | TRBJ1-2 | TRBV6-6 | - | TGTGCCAGCAGTTTGGACGATATGAGGGATGGCTACACCTTC | CASSLDDMRDGYTF
TRBD1 | TRBJ1-4 | TRBV5-1 | - | TGCGCCAGCAGCTTGGACAACAGGGGTAATGAAAAACTGTTTTTT | CASSLDNRGNEKLFF
TRBD2 | TRBJ2-1 | TRBV19 | - | TGTGCCAGTAGACCGCGATATCGTAGCGGGAGCTCCTACAATGAGCAGTTCTTC | CASRPRYRSGSSYNEQFF
- | TRBJ1-3 | TRBV11-2 | - | TGTGCCAGCAGCTTACAGGGGAGTGACGGAAACACCATATATTTT | CASSLQGSDGNTIYF
- | TRBJ1-6 | TRBV19 | once | TGTGCCAGTAGTATAGAGGGCGGGAGTCTGAATTCACCCCTCCACTTT | CASSIEGGSLNSPLHF
TRBD1 | TRBJ1-1 | TRBV10-2 | - | TGCGCCAGCAGTCAGGGGGGGGAAGCTTTCTTT | CASSQGGEAFF
- | TRBJ1-2 | TRBV29-1 | - | TGCAGCGTGGATATGGGGCGCAACTATGGCTACACCTTC | CSVDMGRNYGYTF
- | TRBJ1-1 | TRBV12-3/TRBV12-4 | - | TGTGCCAGCAGTTTGGAAGGGACTGAAGCTTTCTTT | CASSLEGTEAFF
TRBD2 | TRBJ2-7 | TRBV6-2/TRBV6-3 | - | TGTGCCAGCAGCAATAGCGGGAGGGCCCGAGAGCAGTACTTC | CASSNSGRAREQYF
- | TRBJ1-1 | TRBV10-3 | - | TGTGCCATCAGTGGGGCGGGGGGCGACACTGAAGCTTTCTTT | CAISGAGGDTEAFF
TRBD1 | TRBJ1-5 | TRBV7-9 | - | TGTGCCAGCAGCTTAGCAGGAAGGACAGGGGGTCAGCCCCAGCATTTT | CASSLAGRTGGQPQHF
TRBD1 | TRBJ2-7 | TRBV6-6 | - | TGTGCCAGCAGTCCCCAACCTGGACAGGGGCCTGCCTCCTACGAGCAGTACTTC | CASSPQPGQGPASYEQYF
- | TRBJ1-3 | TRBV7-2 | once | TGTGCCAGCAAAACCCGGACGGATGGAAACACCATATATTTT | CASKTRTDGNTIYF
- | TRBJ2-2 | TRBV21-1 | - | TGTGCCAGCAGCCAACAAGCGGGACATTTTAGCGGTATGGAGGGCACCGGGGAGCTGTTTTTT | CASSQQAGHFSGMEGTGELFF
TRBD1 | TRBJ1-2 | TRBV29-1 | - | TGCAGCGTCGAGGACGGACAGGGGGAAGGCTACACCTTC | CSVEDGQGEGYTF
- | TRBJ1-2 | TRBV4-1 | once | TGCGCCAGCAGCCACGGGACGGGCTATGGCTACACCTTC | CASSHGTGYGYTF
TRBD1 | TRBJ1-1 | TRBV19 | - | TGTGCCAGTAGTATAGGGACAGGCCCCTTGAACACTGAAGCTTTCTTT | CASSIGTGPLNTEAFF
- | TRBJ1-2 | TRBV19 | - | TGTGCCAGTAGTATCTCGGCGATCTATGGCTACACCTTC | CASSISAIYGYTF
- | TRBJ1-3 | TRBV7-2 | - | TGTGCCAGCAGCTTGAACTCTGGAAACACCATATATTTT | CASSLNSGNTIYF
TRBD2 | TRBJ2-1 | TRBV2 | - | TGTGCCAGCAGTGGGGTAGCGGGGGCGGACAATGAGCAGTTCTTC | CASSGVAGADNEQFF
- | TRBJ2-1 | TRBV28 | once | TGTGCCAGCGGTGGGATGAGTAGATACAATGAGCAGTTCTTC | CASGGMSRYNEQFF
TRBD1 | TRBJ2-2 | TRBV5-5 | - | TGTGCCAGCAGCTGGGGACAGACCATAGGGGAGCTGTTTTTT | CASSWGQTIGELFF